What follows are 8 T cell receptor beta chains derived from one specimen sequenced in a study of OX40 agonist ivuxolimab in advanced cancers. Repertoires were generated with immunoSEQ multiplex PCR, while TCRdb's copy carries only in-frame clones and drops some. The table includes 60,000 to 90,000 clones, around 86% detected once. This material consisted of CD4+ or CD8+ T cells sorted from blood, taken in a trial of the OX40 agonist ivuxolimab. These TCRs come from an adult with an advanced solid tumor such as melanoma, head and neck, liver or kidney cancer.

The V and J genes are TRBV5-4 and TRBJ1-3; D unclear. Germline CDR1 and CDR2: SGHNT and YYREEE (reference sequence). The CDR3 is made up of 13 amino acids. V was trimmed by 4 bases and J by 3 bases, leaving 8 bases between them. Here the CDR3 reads CASSPSSGNTIYF. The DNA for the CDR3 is TGTGCCAGCAGCCCAAGTAGTGGAAACACCATATATTTT.

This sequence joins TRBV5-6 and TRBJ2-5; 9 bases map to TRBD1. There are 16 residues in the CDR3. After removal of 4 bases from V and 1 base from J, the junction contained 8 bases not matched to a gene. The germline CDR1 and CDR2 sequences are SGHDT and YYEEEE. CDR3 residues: CASSKRDRVIQETQYF. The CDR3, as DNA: TGTGCCAGCAGCAAACGGGACAGGGTGATCCAAGAGACCCAGTACTTC.

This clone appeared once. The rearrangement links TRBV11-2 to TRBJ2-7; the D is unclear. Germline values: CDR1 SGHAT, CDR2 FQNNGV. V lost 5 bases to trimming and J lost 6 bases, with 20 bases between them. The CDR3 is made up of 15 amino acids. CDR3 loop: CASSAYSRRFSEQYF. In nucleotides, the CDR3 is TGTGCCAGCAGCGCCTACTCGCGTCGGTTTTCCGAGCAGTACTTC.

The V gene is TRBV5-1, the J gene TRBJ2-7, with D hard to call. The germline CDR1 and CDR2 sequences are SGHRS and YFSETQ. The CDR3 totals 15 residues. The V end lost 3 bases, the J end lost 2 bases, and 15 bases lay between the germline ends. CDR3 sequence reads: CASSSTLQGPYEQYF. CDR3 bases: TGCGCCAGCAGCTCCACACTGCAAGGACCCTACGAGCAGTACTTC.

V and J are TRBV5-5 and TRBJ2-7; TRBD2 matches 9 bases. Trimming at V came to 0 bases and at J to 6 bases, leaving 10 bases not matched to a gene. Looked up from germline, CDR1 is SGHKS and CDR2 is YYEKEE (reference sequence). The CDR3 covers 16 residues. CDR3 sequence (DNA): TGTGCCAGCAGCTTGGCGTGGGGCGGGGGGGCCGCCGAGCAGTACTTC. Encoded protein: CASSLAWGGGAAEQYF.

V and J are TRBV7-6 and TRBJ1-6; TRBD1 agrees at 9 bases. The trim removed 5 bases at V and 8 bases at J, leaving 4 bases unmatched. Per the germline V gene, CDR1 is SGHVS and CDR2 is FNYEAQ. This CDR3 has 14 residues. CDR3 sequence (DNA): TGTGCCAGCAGCCACCGGGACAGGGATTCACCCCTCCACTTT. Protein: CASSHRDRDSPLHF.

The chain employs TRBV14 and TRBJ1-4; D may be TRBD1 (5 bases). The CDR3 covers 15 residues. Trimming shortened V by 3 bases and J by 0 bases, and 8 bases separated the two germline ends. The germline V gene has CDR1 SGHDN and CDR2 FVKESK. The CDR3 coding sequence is TGTGCCAGCAGCCACAGGACAACAACTAATGAAAAACTGTTTTTT. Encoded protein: CASSHRTTTNEKLFF.

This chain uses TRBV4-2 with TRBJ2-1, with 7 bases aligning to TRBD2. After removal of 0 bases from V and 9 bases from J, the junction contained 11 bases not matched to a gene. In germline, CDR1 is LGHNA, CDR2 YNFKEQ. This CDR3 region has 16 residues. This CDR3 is CASSQEFSTGEGEQFF. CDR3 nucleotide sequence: TGTGCCAGCAGCCAAGAATTCTCGACGGGGGAGGGTGAGCAGTTCTTC.